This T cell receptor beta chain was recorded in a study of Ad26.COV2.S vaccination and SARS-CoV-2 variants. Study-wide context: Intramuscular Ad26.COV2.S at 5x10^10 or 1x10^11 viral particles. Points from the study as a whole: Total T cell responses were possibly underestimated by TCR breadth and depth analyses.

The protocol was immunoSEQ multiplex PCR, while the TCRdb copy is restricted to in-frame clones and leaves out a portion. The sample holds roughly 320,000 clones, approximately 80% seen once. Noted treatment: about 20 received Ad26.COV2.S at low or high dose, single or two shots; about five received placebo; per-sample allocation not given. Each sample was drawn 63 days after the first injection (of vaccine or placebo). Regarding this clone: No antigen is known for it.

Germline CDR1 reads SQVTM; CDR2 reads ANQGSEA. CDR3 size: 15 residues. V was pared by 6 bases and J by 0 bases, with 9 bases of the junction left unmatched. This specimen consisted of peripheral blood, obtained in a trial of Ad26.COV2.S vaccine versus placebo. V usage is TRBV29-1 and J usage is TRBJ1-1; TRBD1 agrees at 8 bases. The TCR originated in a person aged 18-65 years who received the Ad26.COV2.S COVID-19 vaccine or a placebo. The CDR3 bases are TGCAGCGTCTTCAGGACAGGGACCATGAACACTGAAGCTTTCTTT. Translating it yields CSVFRTGTMNTEAFF.